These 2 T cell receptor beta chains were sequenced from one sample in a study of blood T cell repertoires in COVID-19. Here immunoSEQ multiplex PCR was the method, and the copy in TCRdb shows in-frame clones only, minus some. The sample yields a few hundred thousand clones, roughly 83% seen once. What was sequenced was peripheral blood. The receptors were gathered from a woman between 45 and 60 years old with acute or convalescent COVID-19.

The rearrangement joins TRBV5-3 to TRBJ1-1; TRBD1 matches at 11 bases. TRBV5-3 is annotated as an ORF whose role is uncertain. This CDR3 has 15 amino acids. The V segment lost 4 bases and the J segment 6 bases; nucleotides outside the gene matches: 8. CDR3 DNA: TGTGCCAGAAGCAGAGGACAGGGGGCATGGGCTGAAGCTTTCTTT. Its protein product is CARSRGQGAWAEAFF.

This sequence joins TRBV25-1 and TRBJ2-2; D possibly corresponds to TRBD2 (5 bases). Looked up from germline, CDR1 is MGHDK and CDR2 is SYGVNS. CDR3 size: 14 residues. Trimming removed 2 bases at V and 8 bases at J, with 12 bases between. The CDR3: CASSEAGRVGELFF. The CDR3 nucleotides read TGTGCCAGCAGTGAAGCCGGGCGGGTAGGGGAGCTGTTTTTT.